This section outlines one TCR beta chain sequence together with its context. The cohort comprised adults aged 18 to 89 years residing in 20 to 30 US areas. Cohorts were assigned according to the clinical history that participants reported. After removal of 4 bases from V and 4 bases from J, the junction contained 7 bases not matched to a gene. The CDR3 sequence is 15 residues long. Germline V gene data show CDR1 as SGHDT and CDR2 as YYEEEE. This sample was taken from a study of blood T cell repertoires in COVID-19. Study summary: The United States, Italy and Spain provided the acute and convalescent COVID-19 samples. PBMCs, B-cell-depleted T cells, or T cells were the source of the cDNA or gDNA that made up the material.

Using immunoSEQ multiplex PCR, the repertoire was profiled, and TCRdb retains in-frame clones only, with some absent. The table shows hundreds of thousands of clones, with around 81% occurring only once. The sequenced sample consisted of PBMCs or T cells enriched from blood (not recorded which). The chain joins TRBV5-6 to TRBJ2-2; 7 nucleotides align to TRBD1. The TCR sequence derives from a man aged 25 to 40 with acute COVID-19. The CDR3 sequence: CASSHRQGRTGELFF. The CDR3 DNA follows: TGTGCCAGCAGCCACCGACAGGGACGCACCGGGGAGCTGTTTTTT.